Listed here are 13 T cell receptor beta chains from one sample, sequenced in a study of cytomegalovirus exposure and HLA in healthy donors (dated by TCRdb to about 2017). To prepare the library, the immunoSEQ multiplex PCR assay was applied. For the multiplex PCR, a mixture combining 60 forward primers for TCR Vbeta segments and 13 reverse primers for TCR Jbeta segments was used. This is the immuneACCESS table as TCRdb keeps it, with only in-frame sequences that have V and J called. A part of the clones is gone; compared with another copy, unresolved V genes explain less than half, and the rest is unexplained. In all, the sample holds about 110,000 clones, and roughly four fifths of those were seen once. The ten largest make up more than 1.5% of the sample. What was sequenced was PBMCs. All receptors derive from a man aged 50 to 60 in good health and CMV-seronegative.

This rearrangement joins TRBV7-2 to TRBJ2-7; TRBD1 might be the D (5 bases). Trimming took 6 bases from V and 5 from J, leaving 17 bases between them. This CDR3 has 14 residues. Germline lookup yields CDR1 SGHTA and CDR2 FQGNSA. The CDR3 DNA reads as TGTGCCAGCAGTAGGGGTGGTGTCGGAAACGAGCAGTACTTC. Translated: CASSRGGVGNEQYF. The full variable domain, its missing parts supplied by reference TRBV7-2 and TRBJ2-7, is GAGVSQSPSNKVTEKGKDVELRCDPISGHTALYWYRQSLGQGLEFLIYFQGNSAPDKSGLPSDRFSAERTGGSVSTLTIQRTQQEDSAVYLCASSRGGVGNEQYFGPGTRLTVT.

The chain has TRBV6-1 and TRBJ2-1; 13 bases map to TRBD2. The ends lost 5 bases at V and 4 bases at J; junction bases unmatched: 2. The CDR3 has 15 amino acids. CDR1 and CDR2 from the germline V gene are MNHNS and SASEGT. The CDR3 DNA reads TGTGCCAGCAGTTCACTAGCGGGGGGGTACAATGAGCAGTTCTTC. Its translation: CASSSLAGGYNEQFF.

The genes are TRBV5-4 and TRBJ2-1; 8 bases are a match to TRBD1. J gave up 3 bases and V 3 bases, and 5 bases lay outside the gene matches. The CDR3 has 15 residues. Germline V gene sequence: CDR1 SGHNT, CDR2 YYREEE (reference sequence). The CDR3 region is CASSSAGQVYNEQFF. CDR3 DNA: TGTGCCAGCAGCTCGGCGGGACAGGTCTACAATGAGCAGTTCTTC.

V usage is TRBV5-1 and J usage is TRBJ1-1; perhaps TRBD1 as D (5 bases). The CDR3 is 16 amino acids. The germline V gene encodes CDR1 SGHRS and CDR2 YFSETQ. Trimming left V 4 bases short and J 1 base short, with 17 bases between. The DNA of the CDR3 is TGCGCCAGCAGCCAATCATTGCCCGGGGGGAACACTGAAGCTTTCTTT. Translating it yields CASSQSLPGGNTEAFF. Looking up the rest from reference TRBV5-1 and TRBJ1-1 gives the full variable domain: KAGVTQTPRYLIKTRGQQVTLSCSPISGHRSVSWYQQTPGQGLQFLFEYFSETQRNKGNFPGRFSGRQFSNSRSEMNVSTLELGDSALYLCASSQSLPGGNTEAFFGQGTRLTVV.

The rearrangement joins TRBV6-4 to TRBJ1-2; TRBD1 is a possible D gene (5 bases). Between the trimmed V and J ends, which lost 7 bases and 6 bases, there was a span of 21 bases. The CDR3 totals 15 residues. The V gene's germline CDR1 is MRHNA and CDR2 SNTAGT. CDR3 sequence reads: CASNSQGGLKDGYTF. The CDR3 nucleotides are TGTGCCAGCAACTCGCAGGGAGGTCTTAAGGATGGCTACACCTTC.

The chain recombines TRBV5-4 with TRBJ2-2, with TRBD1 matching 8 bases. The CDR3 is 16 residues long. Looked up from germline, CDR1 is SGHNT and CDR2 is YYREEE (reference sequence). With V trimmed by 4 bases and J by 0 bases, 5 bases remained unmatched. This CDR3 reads CASSHNRGSNTGELFF. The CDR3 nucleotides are TGTGCCAGCAGCCATAACAGGGGGTCGAACACCGGGGAGCTGTTTTTT.

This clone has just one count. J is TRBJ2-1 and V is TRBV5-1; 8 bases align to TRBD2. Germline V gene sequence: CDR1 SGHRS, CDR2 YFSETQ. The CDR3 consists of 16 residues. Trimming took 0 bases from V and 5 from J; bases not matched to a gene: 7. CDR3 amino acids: CASSLAAGGLHNEQFF. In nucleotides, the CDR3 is TGCGCCAGCAGCTTGGCGGCGGGGGGCCTCCACAATGAGCAGTTCTTC.

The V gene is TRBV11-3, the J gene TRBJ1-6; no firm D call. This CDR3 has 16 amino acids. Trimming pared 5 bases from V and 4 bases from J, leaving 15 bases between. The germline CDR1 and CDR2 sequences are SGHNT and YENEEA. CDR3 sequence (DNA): TGTGCCAGCAGCGACGGAGGGCCACAATATAATTCACCCCTCCACTTT. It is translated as CASSDGGPQYNSPLHF.

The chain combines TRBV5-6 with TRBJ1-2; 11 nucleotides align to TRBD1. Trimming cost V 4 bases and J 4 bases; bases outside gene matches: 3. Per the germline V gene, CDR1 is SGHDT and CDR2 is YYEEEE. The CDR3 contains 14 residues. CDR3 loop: CASSRTGGGYGYTF. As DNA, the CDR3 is TGTGCCAGCAGCCGGACAGGGGGCGGCTATGGCTACACCTTC.

In DNA form, the CDR3 reads TGTGCCAGCTCACCACGTGAACAGGGTTCCTACGAGCAGTACTTC. Its translation: CASSPREQGSYEQYF. The genes are TRBV18 and TRBJ2-7; perhaps TRBD1 as D (6 bases). CDR3 size: 15 residues. Germline V gives CDR1 KGHSH, CDR2 LQKENI. V was shortened by 1 base and J by 1 base, with 11 bases between the two germline ends.

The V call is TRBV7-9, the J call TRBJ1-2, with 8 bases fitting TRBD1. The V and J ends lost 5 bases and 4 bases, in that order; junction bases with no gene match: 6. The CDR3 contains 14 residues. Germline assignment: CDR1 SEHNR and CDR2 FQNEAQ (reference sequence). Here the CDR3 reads CASSLQGVGYGYTF. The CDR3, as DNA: TGTGCCAGCAGCCTACAGGGGGTTGGCTATGGCTACACCTTC. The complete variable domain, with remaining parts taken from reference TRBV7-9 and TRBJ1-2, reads DTGVSQNPRHKITKRGQNVTFRCDPISEHNRLYWYRQTLGQGPEFLTYFQNEAQLEKSRLLSDRFSAERPKGSFSTLEIQRTEQGDSAMYLCASSLQGVGYGYTFGSGTRLTVV.

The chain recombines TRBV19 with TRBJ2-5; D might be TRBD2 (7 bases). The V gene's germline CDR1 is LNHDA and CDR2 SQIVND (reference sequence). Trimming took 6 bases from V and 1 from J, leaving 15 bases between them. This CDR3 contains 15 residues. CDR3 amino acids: CASSTRGGLQETQYF. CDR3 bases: TGTGCCAGTAGCACTAGGGGGGGCCTCCAAGAGACCCAGTACTTC. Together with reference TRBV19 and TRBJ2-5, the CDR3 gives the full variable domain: DGGITQSPKYLFRKEGQNVTLSCEQNLNHDAMYWYRQDPGQGLRLIYYSQIVNDFQKGDIAEGYSVSREKKESFPLTVTSAQKNPTAFYLCASSTRGGLQETQYFGPGTRLLVL.

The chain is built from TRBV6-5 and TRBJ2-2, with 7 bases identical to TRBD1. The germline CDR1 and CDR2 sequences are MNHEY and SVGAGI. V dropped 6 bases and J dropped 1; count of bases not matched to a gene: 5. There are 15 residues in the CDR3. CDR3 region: CASSRDSLNTGELFF. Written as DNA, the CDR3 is TGTGCCAGCAGCAGGGACAGCTTGAACACCGGGGAGCTGTTTTTT.